Shown below are 12 T cell receptor beta chains from a single sample sequenced in a study of shared clonotypes between healthy human individuals. Libraries were prepared by immunoSEQ multiplex PCR; TCRdb keeps only in-frame clonotypes and omits some of them. The table shows about 560,000 clones, with around 78% occurring only once. Sequenced: PBMCs. These receptor sequences come from a woman in her thirties or forties in good health. Some clones in this sample may be carry-over from other donors' samples.

The chain combines TRBV11-2 with TRBJ2-7, with no clear D. CDR1 and CDR2 from the germline V gene are SGHAT and FQNNGV. CDR3 length equals 11 residues. V gave up 5 bases and J gave up 3 bases, with 5 bases separating them. In DNA, the CDR3 is TGTGCCAGCAGCCTCAACTACGAGCAGTACTTC. Its protein product is CASSLNYEQYF.

CDR3 sequence: CASSLAGEGEQFF. The CDR3 coding sequence is TGTGCCAGCAGCTTAGCTGGGGAGGGGGAGCAGTTCTTC. The chain recombines TRBV11-3 with TRBJ2-1; 7 positions agree with TRBD2. Germline CDR1 and CDR2: SGHNT and YENEEA. This CDR3 contains 13 residues. V dropped 1 base and J dropped 10; count of bases not matched to a gene: 4.

The rearrangement joins TRBV14 to TRBJ1-1; D uncertain. CDR1 is SGHDN and CDR2 is FVKESK in the germline V gene. The germline V and J ends were trimmed by 1 base and 1 base, with 10 bases remaining between them. CDR3 length: 15 amino acids. The CDR3 coding sequence is TGTGCCAGCAGCCAAGGTGGCCCCCGGAACACTGAAGCTTTCTTT. It specifies CASSQGGPRNTEAFF.

Turning to this clone: Other DNA variants within this sample encode the same CDR3. J is TRBJ2-7 and V is TRBV7-2; 9 bases are a match to TRBD2. CDR3 length: 14 amino acids. With 3 bases clipped from V and 4 bases from J, the junction kept 4 bases outside the gene matches. The V gene's germline CDR1 is SGHTA and CDR2 FQGNSA. Here the CDR3 reads CASSLGGRGYEQYF. Here the CDR3 DNA reads TGTGCCAGCAGCTTGGGCGGGAGGGGGTACGAGCAGTACTTC.

This clone was counted once. The rearrangement joins TRBV11-2 to TRBJ2-7; 8 bases match TRBD1. V lost 3 bases to trimming and J lost 5 bases; unmatched junction nucleotides: 6. Germline assignment: CDR1 SGHAT and CDR2 FQNNGV. The length of the CDR3 is 14 residues. CDR3 DNA: TGTGCCAGCAGCTTGGACAGGGTATTCCACGAGCAGTACTTC. This sequence encodes CASSLDRVFHEQYF.

V is TRBV5-6 and J is TRBJ1-2; possible D gene TRBD1, 5 bases. CDR1 and CDR2 from the germline V gene are SGHDT and YYEEEE. The CDR3 covers 15 residues. V gave up 0 bases and J gave up 7 bases, with 16 bases separating them. The CDR3 nucleotides read TGTGCCAGCAGCTTGGTTCGCTTGGGGGTCGGTGGCTACACCTTC. Translation: CASSLVRLGVGGYTF.

The chain combines TRBV5-1 with TRBJ1-1; D gene uncertain. Trimming shortened V by 0 bases and J by 5 bases, and 8 bases separated the two germline ends. Germline V gene sequence: CDR1 SGHRS, CDR2 YFSETQ. CDR3 size: 13 residues. CDR3 protein: CASSLATGTEAFF. The CDR3 nucleotides read TGCGCCAGCAGCTTGGCTACGGGGACTGAAGCTTTCTTT. Based on the CDR3 plus reference TRBV5-1 and TRBJ1-1, the full variable domain is KAGVTQTPRYLIKTRGQQVTLSCSPISGHRSVSWYQQTPGQGLQFLFEYFSETQRNKGNFPGRFSGRQFSNSRSEMNVSTLELGDSALYLCASSLATGTEAFFGQGTRLTVV.

The chain uses TRBV10-3 and TRBJ2-5; 15 nucleotides agree with TRBD2. From germline, CDR1 is ENHRY and CDR2 SYGVKD. The CDR3 loop spans 18 amino acids. The ends lost 3 bases at V and 5 bases at J; junction bases unmatched: 10. Here the CDR3 DNA reads TGTGCCATCAGTGACTGGACTAGCGGGAGGGAACTGCGGGAGACCCAGTACTTC. This gives the protein CAISDWTSGRELRETQYF.

V is TRBV14 and J is TRBJ2-2, with 8 bases matching TRBD2. Trimming removed 7 bases from V and 3 bases from J; junction bases left unmatched: 10. This CDR3 has 16 residues. Germline V gene data show CDR1 as SGHDN and CDR2 as FVKESK. CDR3 sequence (DNA): TGTGCCAGCAACCTCCCCTGGCGGGAGGACACCGGGGAGCTGTTTTTT. It specifies CASNLPWREDTGELFF.

A note on this clone: The identical CDR3 is also encoded by other nucleotide sequences in the sample. The chain uses TRBV27 and TRBJ1-1; D unclear. Germline V gene data show CDR1 as MNHEY and CDR2 as SMNVEV (reference sequence). V dropped 2 bases and J dropped 4 bases, with 8 bases sitting between them. The CDR3 extends over 13 amino acids. The CDR3 loop reads CASSLGRGTEAFF. The DNA for the CDR3 is TGTGCCAGCAGTTTAGGGCGGGGCACTGAAGCTTTCTTT.

The chain links TRBV5-6 to TRBJ2-7; possibly TRBD1 or TRBD2 for D (5 bases each). The germline V and J ends were trimmed by 0 bases and 3 bases, with 7 bases remaining between them. The CDR3 sequence is 13 residues long. Germline loops: CDR1 SGHDT, CDR2 YYEEEE. The CDR3 reads CASSLAGHYEQYF. For the CDR3, the DNA is TGTGCCAGCAGCTTGGCGGGGCACTACGAGCAGTACTTC.

The chain is built from TRBV19 and TRBJ2-3; 10 bases are shared with TRBD2. The germline gives CDR1 LNHDA, CDR2 SQIVND (reference sequence). This CDR3 region has 17 residues. Unmatched junction bases numbered 9, after V lost 1 base and J lost 5 bases. CDR3 amino acids: CASSIGRTSGGGDTQYF. CDR3 in DNA: TGTGCCAGTAGTATAGGGAGGACTAGCGGAGGGGGAGATACGCAGTATTTT. The variable domain in full, completed from reference TRBV19 and TRBJ2-3, reads DGGITQSPKYLFRKEGQNVTLSCEQNLNHDAMYWYRQDPGQGLRLIYYSQIVNDFQKGDIAEGYSVSREKKESFPLTVTSAQKNPTAFYLCASSIGRTSGGGDTQYFGPGTRLTVL.